The 8 T cell receptor beta chains reported below all come from one sample, sequenced in a study of T cell responses to AZD1222 COVID-19 vaccine (dated by TCRdb to about 2021). The library was generated by the immunoSEQ multiplex PCR assay. The source is immuneACCESS, and TCRdb retained only in-frame sequences with V and J called. Part of the clones is not carried over; for the studies checked, unresolved V genes explain less than half of this, and the remainder is unexplained. In this sample the table shows 90,000 to 110,000 clones, 82% of which occur a single time. The leading ten clones occupy more than 4.5% of the sample. The time point label, read with the paper, signifies: baseline before first vaccination. The specimen comprised peripheral blood, sampled on day 0 of AZD1222 vaccination. These receptor sequences come from an adult in good health.

The chain joins TRBV19 to TRBJ1-5, with TRBD1 matching 7 bases. With 7 bases clipped from V and 8 bases from J, the junction kept 14 bases outside the gene matches. The CDR3 is 15 amino acids. Looked up from germline, CDR1 is LNHDA and CDR2 is SQIVND (reference sequence). This CDR3 is CASTPLRSGQEPQHF. In DNA form, the CDR3 reads TGTGCCAGTACCCCCCTGAGGAGCGGACAGGAGCCCCAGCATTTT.

The CDR3 DNA sequence: TGTGCCAGCAGTGATGCGACCCTTGGCTACACCTTC. This translates into CASSDATLGYTF. The gene calls are TRBV2 and TRBJ1-2, with D unclear. Trimming took 3 bases from V and 7 from J, leaving 9 bases between them. This CDR3 spans 12 amino acids. Germline-derived CDR1 and CDR2 are SNHLY and FYNNEI. The variable domain in full, with the rest retrieved from reference TRBV2 and TRBJ1-2, is EPEVTQTPSHQVTQMGQEVILRCVPISNHLYFYWYRQILGQKVEFLVSFYNNEISEKSEIFDDQFSVERPDGSNFTLKIRSTKLEDSAMYFCASSDATLGYTFGSGTRLTVV.

This clone showed up just a few times. Here the CDR3 DNA reads TGTGCCAGCAGTAAGATTGGGGGCACAGATACGCAGTATTTT. Translation gives CASSKIGGTDTQYF. The J gene is TRBJ2-3, the V gene TRBV7-2; D remains ambiguous. Deletions cut 6 bases from V and 1 base from J, with 11 bases between. Germline values: CDR1 SGHTA, CDR2 FQGNSA. The CDR3 extends over 14 amino acids.

This clone was seen once. This chain uses TRBV4-1 with TRBJ2-3, with 11 positions matching TRBD2. The germline V gene has CDR1 MGHRA and CDR2 YSYEKL. Trimming cost V 3 bases and J 0 bases; bases outside gene matches: 5. The CDR3 contains 17 residues. As DNA, the CDR3 is TGCGCCAGCAGCCAGCTAGCGGGGGGAGCTAGCACAGATACGCAGTATTTT. Translated: CASSQLAGGASTDTQYF.

This CDR3 is CASSRGLGSPLHF. In nucleotides, the CDR3 is TGTGCCAGCAGCCGGGGACTAGGTTCACCCCTCCACTTT. The V and J genes are TRBV7-9 and TRBJ1-6, with D maybe TRBD1 (5 bases). Trimming removed 5 bases from V and 9 bases from J, with 11 bases in between. Looked up from germline, CDR1 is SEHNR and CDR2 is FQNEAQ (reference sequence). The CDR3 sequence is 13 residues long.

The chain has TRBV4-1 and TRBJ2-1; D is possibly TRBD1 or TRBD2 (5 bases each). V lost 4 bases, J lost 2 bases, and 15 bases lay in between. Germline-derived CDR1 and CDR2 are MGHRA and YSYEKL. This CDR3 contains 16 residues. The CDR3 loop reads CASSPTRGSTYNEQFF. CDR3 DNA sequence: TGCGCCAGCAGCCCTACGAGGGGAAGCACCTACAATGAGCAGTTCTTC.

V is TRBV7-2 and J is TRBJ2-7; no firm D call. Per the germline V gene, CDR1 is SGHTA and CDR2 is FQGNSA. Trimming shortened V by 1 base and J by 11 bases, and 12 bases separated the two germline ends. This CDR3 spans 12 amino acids. The CDR3 reads CASSLVKGKEYF. The DNA of the CDR3 is TGTGCCAGCAGCTTAGTTAAGGGAAAGGAGTACTTC.

The chain employs TRBV5-4 and TRBJ2-5; tentatively, D is TRBD1 (6 bases). This CDR3 region has 13 residues. Trimming took 4 bases from V and 5 from J, leaving 12 bases between them. Germline V gene data show CDR1 as SGHNT and CDR2 as YYREEE (reference sequence). As DNA, the CDR3 is TGTGCCAGCAGCAGCAGGGGAAGGGAGACCCAGTACTTC. It codes for CASSSRGRETQYF.